One sample yielded the 27 T cell receptor beta chains listed below, sequenced in a study of T cells in Graves' hyperthyroidism and ophthalmopathy. Using RNA transcripts as the source, TCR beta CDR3 regions were amplified. HTBI primers drove first-round RT-PCR of the TCR CDR3. TCRdb itself ran the multiplex PCR reads through MiXCR, one entry per CDR3 protein. Among under 350,000 distinct CDR3 sequences, roughly an eighth were seen once, and the ten largest hold 34%. Sample: blood. Receptors were obtained from a woman aged 40 to 55 with Graves' ophthalmopathy.

This clonotype appeared many times. The chain joins TRBV2 to TRBJ2-5; D perhaps matches TRBD2 (6 bases). V was trimmed by 3 bases and J by 5 bases, leaving 13 bases between them. Germline V CDR1 and CDR2: SNHLY, FYNNEI. The CDR3 runs 14 residues. CDR3 loop: CASSDPRGLETQYF. For the CDR3, the DNA is TGTGCCAGCAGTGATCCCCGGGGGTTGGAGACCCAGTACTTC.

The CDR3 protein is CATSFGAMETQYF. CDR3 DNA sequence: TGTGCCACCAGCTTTGGGGCGATGGAGACCCAGTACTTC. The chain links TRBV15 to TRBJ2-5, with a weak D call TRBD1 (5 bases). In germline, CDR1 is LNHNV, CDR2 YYDKDF (reference sequence). CDR3 size: 13 residues. Trimming pared 5 bases from V and 5 bases from J, leaving 12 bases between.

This clonotype occurred a few times. The genes are TRBV5-5 and TRBJ2-2; TRBD2 matches at 8 bases. V lost 4 bases to trimming and J lost 1 base; unmatched junction nucleotides: 9. The CDR3 is 17 amino acids. Germline V gene lookup returns CDR1 SGHKS and CDR2 YYEKEE (reference sequence). The CDR3 protein is CASSLGVAGMNTGELFF. CDR3 nucleotide sequence: TGTGCCAGCAGCCTCGGGGTAGCGGGAATGAACACCGGGGAGCTGTTTTTT.

This clonotype has more than one count but fewer than ten. J is TRBJ2-7 and V is TRBV13; D tentatively fits TRBD1 or TRBD2 (5 bases each). The germline V and J ends were trimmed by 2 bases and 3 bases, with 14 bases remaining between them. Germline V gives CDR1 PRHDT, CDR2 FYEKMQ (reference sequence). The CDR3 consists of 15 residues. The DNA of the CDR3 is TGTGCCAGCAGCTTAAGGGACGGCCCAATCTACGAGCAGTACTTC. Encoded protein: CASSLRDGPIYEQYF.

The V call is TRBV6-1, the J call TRBJ1-1; 8 positions match TRBD1. This CDR3 has 15 amino acids. V was pared by 5 bases and J by 0 bases, with 5 bases of the junction left unmatched. Germline V gene lookup returns CDR1 MNHNS and CDR2 SASEGT. The CDR3 nucleotides read TGTGCCAGCAGTACCCGGACAGGGATGAACACTGAAGCTTTCTTT. The encoded protein is CASSTRTGMNTEAFF.

With regard to this clonotype: One base away lies a much larger clone, so this may be a sequencing read error. The chain recombines TRBV20-1 with TRBJ2-5; the D is unclear. The CDR3 extends over 12 amino acids. Per the germline V gene, CDR1 is DFQATT and CDR2 is SNEGSKA (reference sequence). The CDR3 coding sequence is TGCAGTGCTAGATGGCAGCAAGGGACCCAGTACTTC. It translates to CSARWQQGTQYF.

This clonotype came up many times. The chain combines TRBV20-1 with TRBJ2-4, with a possible D match to TRBD1 (5 bases). V was trimmed by 2 bases and J by 8 bases, leaving 7 bases between them. From germline, CDR1 is DFQATT and CDR2 SNEGSKA (reference sequence). The CDR3 runs 11 residues. CDR3 sequence (DNA): TGCAGTGCTAGAAAGGGGTACATTCAGTACTTC. It yields the protein CSARKGYIQYF.

This clonotype was picked up a small number of times. Being one base from a much bigger clone, this may be a read error. The rearrangement joins TRBV12-3 or TRBV12-4 to TRBJ2-3, with no clear D. The ends were cut back, 2 bases at V and 2 bases at J, with 11 bases in the middle. The CDR3 sequence is 15 residues long. CDR3 bases: TGTGCCAGCAGTTTACCGGGTAGAAACACAGATACGCAGTATTTT. Translating gives CASSLPGRNTDTQYF.

Ten or more counts support this clonotype. The chain couples TRBV29-1 to TRBJ1-1; D remains unclear. This CDR3 comprises 12 residues. Germline V gene data show CDR1 as SQVTM and CDR2 as ANQGSEA. V shed 4 bases and J shed 10 bases, with 16 bases lying between them. The CDR3 region is CSVGDEGLAAFF. CDR3 DNA sequence: TGCAGCGTTGGAGATGAAGGACTAGCAGCTTTCTTT.

At least ten counts were recorded for this clonotype. The chain couples TRBV20-1 to TRBJ2-7, with 10 bases aligning to TRBD2. In germline, CDR1 is DFQATT, CDR2 SNEGSKA (reference sequence). V dropped 6 bases and J dropped 7; count of bases not matched to a gene: 12. This CDR3 spans 14 amino acids. CDR3: CSAPPPGLASEQYF. DNA of the CDR3: TGCAGTGCCCCTCCCCCGGGACTAGCGAGTGAGCAGTACTTC.

This clonotype appeared many times. This chain connects TRBV11-2 to TRBJ2-3; 7 bases align to TRBD1. The CDR3 consists of 14 residues. Germline V lookup: CDR1 SGHAT, CDR2 FQNNGV. J was trimmed by 2 bases and V by 5 bases; bases with no gene match: 4. The CDR3 DNA is TGTGCCAGCAGCGAACAGGGGAACACAGATACGCAGTATTTT. Its protein is CASSEQGNTDTQYF.

This clonotype was found a few times. The chain links TRBV25-1 to TRBJ1-6, with D perhaps matching TRBD1 (6 bases). The germline gives CDR1 MGHDK, CDR2 SYGVNS. V was trimmed by 6 bases and J by 7 bases, leaving 13 bases between them. CDR3 length: 14 amino acids. DNA for the CDR3: TGTGCCAGCAGGAGGGCAGGGGACAATTCACCCCTCCACTTT. Its protein is CASRRAGDNSPLHF. The variable domain in full, completed from reference TRBV25-1 and TRBJ1-6, reads EADIYQTPRYLVIGTGKKITLECSQTMGHDKMYWYQQDPGMELHLIHYSYGVNSTEKGDLSSESTVSRIRTEHFPLTLESARPSHTSQYLCASRRAGDNSPLHFGNGTRLTVT.

In its sample, this clonotype was seen a few times. The rearrangement uses TRBV3-1 and TRBJ1-2, with D uncertain. The CDR3 length is 14 residues. CDR1 and CDR2 (germline): LGHDT, YNNKEL (reference sequence). V was clipped by 4 bases and J by 4 bases, with 13 bases between them. The CDR3 nucleotides read TGTGCCAGCAGCCCCCTTGGGTCCTTCTATGGCTACACCTTC. This codes for CASSPLGSFYGYTF.

A few counts support this clonotype. The chain couples TRBV9 to TRBJ1-1; 7 nucleotides agree with TRBD1. CDR1 SGDLS and CDR2 YYNGEE come from the germline V gene. Trimming at V came to 0 bases and at J to 5 bases, leaving 4 bases not matched to a gene. This CDR3 contains 14 residues. The chain's CDR3 is CASSVAPGGTEAFF. In DNA, the CDR3 is TGTGCCAGCAGCGTAGCTCCAGGGGGGACTGAAGCTTTCTTT.

On this clonotype: This may be a read error: a much more frequent sequence differs by one nucleotide. The chain uses TRBV28 and TRBJ1-6; D uncertain. CDR3 size: 13 residues. From germline, CDR1 is MDHEN and CDR2 SYDVKM. The CDR3 DNA reads TGTGCCGGCAGTTTACCGGATGTTTCACCCCTCCACTTT. Its translation is CAGSLPDVSPLHF.

This clonotype was detected many times. V gene TRBV7-9 combines with J gene TRBJ2-7; D not certain. This CDR3 has 12 residues. V lost 6 bases and J 3 bases, leaving 9 bases between the germline ends. Germline V gene data show CDR1 as SEHNR and CDR2 as FQNEAQ (reference sequence). The CDR3 nucleotides read TGTGCCAGCAGTAACATGAACTACGAGCAGTACTTC. Translating it yields CASSNMNYEQYF.

In its sample, this clonotype was seen many times. The gene calls are TRBV20-1 and TRBJ1-1, with a weak D call TRBD1 (6 bases). The CDR3 is 15 residues long. V lost 6 bases to trimming and J lost 1 base, with 18 bases between them. Germline V gives CDR1 DFQATT, CDR2 SNEGSKA (reference sequence). This CDR3 is CSAVIPGAKNTEAFF. The CDR3 nucleotides are TGCAGTGCAGTAATTCCAGGGGCGAAGAACACTGAAGCTTTCTTT.

The CDR3 DNA is TGTGCCAGCAGCTGGACAGGGGAACCTGAAGCTTTCTTT. Its protein is CASSWTGEPEAFF. The rearrangement links TRBV7-9 to TRBJ1-1, with 9 bases aligning to TRBD1. V shed 4 bases and J 6 bases; nucleotides not matched to a gene: 3. CDR3 length equals 13 residues. Per the germline V gene, CDR1 is SEHNR and CDR2 is FQNEAQ (reference sequence).

This clonotype occurred a few times. V gene TRBV6-1 combines with J gene TRBJ2-1; 10 bases are a match to TRBD2. V gave up 5 bases and J gave up 4 bases; unmatched junction bases: 5. The CDR3 length is 15 residues. Germline assignment: CDR1 MNHNS and CDR2 SASEGT. CDR3 amino acids: CASSIGTSDYNEQFF. DNA of the CDR3: TGTGCCAGCAGTATCGGGACTAGCGATTACAATGAGCAGTTCTTC.

Notes on this clonotype: A junction boundary mismatches the germline segment, possibly from a read error. V gene TRBV20-1 combines with J gene TRBJ1-2, with D possibly TRBD1 on 6 matching bases. Germline V gene data show CDR1 as DFQATT and CDR2 as SNEGSKA (reference sequence). The CDR3 is made up of 12 amino acids. CDR3 nucleotides: TGCGGTGCTAGACCCAACAGGGAGAACCACACCTTC. Its translation is CGARPNRENHTF.

The chain joins TRBV7-8 to TRBJ1-6, with no clear D. Trimming left V 5 bases short and J 7 bases short, with 18 bases between. Germline V lookup: CDR1 SGHVS, CDR2 FQNEAQ. The CDR3 contains 16 residues. For the CDR3, the DNA is TGTGCCAGCAGCCCGACCGGGCCGCCGTTCAATTCACCCCTCCACTTT. It translates to CASSPTGPPFNSPLHF.

This chain connects TRBV15 to TRBJ2-3; 8 nucleotides line up with TRBD2. The CDR3 contains 16 residues. Trimming cost V 5 bases and J 3 bases; bases outside gene matches: 10. CDR1 and CDR2 (germline): LNHNV, YYDKDF (reference sequence). The CDR3 nucleotides read TGTGCCACCAGCGGACGGACAGCGGGAGCAACAGATACGCAGTATTTT. It translates to CATSGRTAGATDTQYF.

This clonotype was seen many times. The chain links TRBV3-1 to TRBJ1-1; D is unclear. Germline V gene lookup returns CDR1 LGHDT and CDR2 YNNKEL (reference sequence). Trimming pared 2 bases from V and 1 base from J, leaving 5 bases between. The CDR3 is 13 amino acids. As DNA, the CDR3 is TGTGCCAGCAGCCAACTCTGGAACACTGAAGCTTTCTTT. It encodes CASSQLWNTEAFF.

This clonotype was seen more than once but under ten times. The V gene is TRBV20-1, the J gene TRBJ2-6, with TRBD2 matching over 7 bases. The CDR3 loop spans 13 amino acids. Germline values: CDR1 DFQATT, CDR2 SNEGSKA (reference sequence). The trim removed 6 bases at V and 2 bases at J, leaving 1 base unmatched. CDR3 amino acids: CSAGRAGANVLTF. In nucleotides, the CDR3 is TGCAGTGCAGGGAGGGCTGGGGCCAACGTCCTGACTTTC.

This chain links TRBV20-1 with TRBJ2-1; 10 bases line up with TRBD2. The length of the CDR3 is 17 residues. V gave up 1 base and J gave up 8 bases; unmatched junction bases: 14. The germline CDR1 and CDR2 sequences are DFQATT and SNEGSKA (reference sequence). The CDR3 spells CSARGSGGVFYLDEQFF. The CDR3 bases are TGCAGTGCTAGAGGCAGCGGGGGGGTTTTTTATCTCGATGAGCAGTTCTTC.

This clonotype has more than one count but fewer than ten. The chain links TRBV13 to TRBJ1-3; D is unresolved. Looked up from germline, CDR1 is PRHDT and CDR2 is FYEKMQ (reference sequence). This CDR3 has 17 residues. Deletions cut 1 base from V and 0 bases from J, with 13 bases between. DNA for the CDR3: TGTGCCAGCAGCTTAGAGATAAACGGGAACTCTGGAAACACCATATATTTT. Translation: CASSLEINGNSGNTIYF.

The chain couples TRBV11-2 to TRBJ1-1; possibly TRBD1 for D (6 bases). Trimming took off 5 bases at V and 0 bases at J, with 22 bases between the two ends. The V gene's germline CDR1 is SGHAT and CDR2 FQNNGV. There are 18 residues in the CDR3. The CDR3 region is CASSPPPGHRNMNTEAFF. The CDR3 DNA sequence: TGTGCCAGCAGCCCACCCCCGGGACACCGAAATATGAACACTGAAGCTTTCTTT.